Presented here are 10 T cell receptor beta chains from one specimen sequenced in a study of shared clonotypes between healthy human individuals. Sequencing used immunoSEQ multiplex PCR; TCRdb keeps in-frame clones, though not all of them. Found here are some 900,000 clones, approximately 80% of them singletons; the top ten hold around 1.5%. The sample comprised memory CD4+ T cells sorted from blood. As for subset: CD45RA-negative fraction. All receptors derive from a man younger than 35 in good health.

The chain links TRBV4-1 to TRBJ2-7, with TRBD2 matching 7 bases. V lost 5 bases to trimming and J lost 0 bases; unmatched junction nucleotides: 13. Germline V gives CDR1 MGHRA, CDR2 YSYEKL. The CDR3 extends over 17 amino acids. CDR3 sequence (DNA): TGCGCCAGCAGCGCCGGGACTATCGGCCTCCTCTCCTACGAGCAGTACTTC. Residues: CASSAGTIGLLSYEQYF.

CDR3 loop: CAISGAGETQYF. For the CDR3, the DNA is TGTGCCATCTCAGGGGCCGGAGAGACCCAGTACTTC. The rearrangement uses TRBV10-3 and TRBJ2-5, with a tentative D call TRBD1 (6 bases). The CDR3 has 12 residues. Germline-derived CDR1 and CDR2 are ENHRY and SYGVKD. The V end lost 8 bases, the J end lost 4 bases, and 11 bases lay between the germline ends.

The J gene is TRBJ1-4, the V gene TRBV6-5, with 9 bases that match TRBD1. This CDR3 contains 14 residues. Looked up from germline, CDR1 is MNHEY and CDR2 is SVGAGI. V shed 6 bases, J shed 6 bases, and the junction held 5 bases outside the gene matches. CDR3 nucleotide sequence: TGTGCCAGCAGCCGACAGGGGGGATATGAAAAACTGTTTTTT. Its translation: CASSRQGGYEKLFF.

The V call is TRBV11-3, the J call TRBJ2-7; D may be TRBD2 (6 bases). The CDR3 runs to 13 residues. The V gene's germline CDR1 is SGHNT and CDR2 YENEEA. V shed 3 bases and J shed 9 bases, with 15 bases lying between them. The CDR3 coding sequence is TGTGCCAGCAGCTTGCCTGGGACTCCGGGGCAGTACTTC. Translating it yields CASSLPGTPGQYF. The complete variable domain, with remaining parts taken from reference TRBV11-3 and TRBJ2-7, reads EAGVVQSPRYKIIEKKQPVAFWCNPISGHNTLYWYLQNLGQGPELLIRYENEEAVDDSQLPKDRFSAERLKGVDSTLKIQPAELGDSAVYLCASSLPGTPGQYFGPGTRLTVT.

The chain uses TRBV30 and TRBJ1-3, with unresolved D. V lost 6 bases to trimming and J lost 0 bases, with 6 bases between them. CDR1 GTSNPN and CDR2 SVGIG come from the germline V gene (reference sequence). This CDR3 region has 12 residues. The CDR3 region is CACQSSGNTIYF. CDR3 DNA sequence: TGTGCCTGCCAAAGCTCTGGAAACACCATATATTTT.

On this clone: The same CDR3 can be traced to other DNA sequences in this sample. V gene TRBV30 combines with J gene TRBJ1-4; 9 nucleotides match TRBD1. The junction had 5 bases not matched to a gene; V was cut back by 4 bases and J by 8 bases. This CDR3 comprises 13 residues. The germline gives CDR1 GTSNPN, CDR2 SVGIG (reference sequence). CDR3 in amino acids: CAWTRQGGEKLFF. CDR3 DNA sequence: TGTGCCTGGACTCGACAGGGGGGCGAAAAACTGTTTTTT.

This clone came up many times. The chain links TRBV11-2 to TRBJ1-1; D remains unclear. The CDR3 has 14 residues. Trimming removed 5 bases from V and 7 bases from J, with 17 bases in between. Germline CDR1 and CDR2: SGHAT and FQNNGV. The CDR3 DNA reads TGTGCCAGCAGCGAAACCGGGAACTACCTTGAAGCTTTCTTT. This translates into CASSETGNYLEAFF.

A single count supports this clone. The sample contains more than one DNA sequence encoding this CDR3. V and J are TRBV7-9 and TRBJ2-5; D is ambiguous. CDR1 and CDR2 from the germline V gene are SEHNR and FQNEAQ (reference sequence). V lost 3 bases and J lost 5, with 4 bases in between. The CDR3 runs to 11 residues. CDR3 nucleotide sequence: TGTGCCAGCAGCTTGATGGAGACCCAGTACTTC. It codes for CASSLMETQYF. Together with reference TRBV7-9 and TRBJ2-5, the CDR3 gives the full variable domain: DTGVSQNPRHKITKRGQNVTFRCDPISEHNRLYWYRQTLGQGPEFLTYFQNEAQLEKSRLLSDRFSAERPKGSFSTLEIQRTEQGDSAMYLCASSLMETQYFGPGTRLLVL.

At least ten counts were recorded for this clone. The chain is built from TRBV7-8 and TRBJ1-1, with D perhaps TRBD1 (6 bases). The germline CDR1 and CDR2 sequences are SGHVS and FQNEAQ. Trimming removed 5 bases at V and 1 base at J, with 11 bases between. The CDR3 length is 14 residues. DNA for the CDR3: TGTGCCAGCAGCCGAAAGACAGGGAACACTGAAGCTTTCTTT. Encoded protein: CASSRKTGNTEAFF.

The rearrangement links TRBV28 to TRBJ2-5, with 8 bases that match TRBD2. The end of the DNA aligns better with TRBJ2-7, so the J call may be wrong. CDR1 MDHEN and CDR2 SYDVKM come from the germline V gene. The CDR3 has 17 residues. The CDR3 spells CASSAGRGFNLPYEQYF. The CDR3 region has the DNA TGTGCCAGCAGTGCCGGGAGGGGGTTCAACCTTCCCTACGAGCAGTACTTC.